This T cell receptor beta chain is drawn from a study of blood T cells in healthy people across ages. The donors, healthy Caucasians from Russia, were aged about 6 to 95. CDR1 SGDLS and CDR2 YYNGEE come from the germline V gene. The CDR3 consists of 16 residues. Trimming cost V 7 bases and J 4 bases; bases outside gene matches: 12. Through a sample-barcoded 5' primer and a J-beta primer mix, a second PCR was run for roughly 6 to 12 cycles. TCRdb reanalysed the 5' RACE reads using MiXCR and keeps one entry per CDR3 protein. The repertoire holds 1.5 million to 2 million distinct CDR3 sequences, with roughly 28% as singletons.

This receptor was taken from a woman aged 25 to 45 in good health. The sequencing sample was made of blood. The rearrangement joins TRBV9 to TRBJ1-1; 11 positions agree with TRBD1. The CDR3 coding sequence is TGTGCCAGCGGCCCCGGGACAGGGGGGCTGAGCACTGAAGCTTTCTTT. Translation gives CASGPGTGGLSTEAFF.